The clone carrying this T cell receptor (beta chain) was seen once. This sample was included in a study of T cell changes during pregnancy in multiple sclerosis. TCRdb's copy holds only in-frame clones and misses some; the assay was immunoSEQ multiplex PCR. The sample lists fewer than 35,000 clones; roughly 91% were seen once. This CDR3 spans 12 amino acids. Deletions cut 3 bases from V and 8 bases from J, with 10 bases between. Germline CDR1 SGHRS, CDR2 YFSETQ. The sequence derives from a female donor with multiple sclerosis, enrolled in a pregnancy study. Specimen: CD4+ T cells from peripheral blood mononuclear cells, collected after pregnancy. V usage is TRBV5-1 and J usage is TRBJ2-3; the D gene is possibly TRBD1 (5 bases). The DNA for the CDR3 is TGCGCCAGCAGCTCTGACAGTAGTACGCAGTATTTT. Protein: CASSSDSSTQYF.